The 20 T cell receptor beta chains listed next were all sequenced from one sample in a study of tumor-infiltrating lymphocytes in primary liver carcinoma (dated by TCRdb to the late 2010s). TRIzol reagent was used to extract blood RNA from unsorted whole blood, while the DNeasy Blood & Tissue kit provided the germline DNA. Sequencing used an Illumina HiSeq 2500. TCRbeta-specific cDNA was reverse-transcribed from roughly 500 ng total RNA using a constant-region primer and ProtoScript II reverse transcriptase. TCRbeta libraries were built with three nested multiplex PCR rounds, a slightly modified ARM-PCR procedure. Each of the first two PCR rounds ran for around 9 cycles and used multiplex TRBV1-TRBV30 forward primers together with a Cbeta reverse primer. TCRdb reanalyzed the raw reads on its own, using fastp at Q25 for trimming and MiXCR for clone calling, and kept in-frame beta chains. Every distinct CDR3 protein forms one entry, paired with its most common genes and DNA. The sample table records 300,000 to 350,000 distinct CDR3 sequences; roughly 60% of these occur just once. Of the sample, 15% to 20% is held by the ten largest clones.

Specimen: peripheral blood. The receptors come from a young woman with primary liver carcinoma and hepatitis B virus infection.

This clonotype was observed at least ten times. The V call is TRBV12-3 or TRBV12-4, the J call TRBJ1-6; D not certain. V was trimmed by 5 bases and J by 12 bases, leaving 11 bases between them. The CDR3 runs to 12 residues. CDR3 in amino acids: CASSPSLRPLHF. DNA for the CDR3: TGTGCCAGCAGTCCGAGTCTCCGACCCCTCCACTTT.

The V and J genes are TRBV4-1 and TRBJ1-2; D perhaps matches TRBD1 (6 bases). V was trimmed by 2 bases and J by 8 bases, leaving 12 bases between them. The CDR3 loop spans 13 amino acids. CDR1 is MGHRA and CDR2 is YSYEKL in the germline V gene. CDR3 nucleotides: TGCGCCAGCAGCCAAACAGGGTTGATCGGCTACACCTTC. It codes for CASSQTGLIGYTF.

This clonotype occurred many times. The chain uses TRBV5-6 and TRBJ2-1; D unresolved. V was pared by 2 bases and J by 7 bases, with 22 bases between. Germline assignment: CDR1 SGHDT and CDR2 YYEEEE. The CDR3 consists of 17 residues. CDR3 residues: CASSFDPFQQYGNEQFF. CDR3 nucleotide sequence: TGTGCCAGCAGCTTTGACCCCTTCCAGCAATATGGGAATGAGCAGTTCTTC.

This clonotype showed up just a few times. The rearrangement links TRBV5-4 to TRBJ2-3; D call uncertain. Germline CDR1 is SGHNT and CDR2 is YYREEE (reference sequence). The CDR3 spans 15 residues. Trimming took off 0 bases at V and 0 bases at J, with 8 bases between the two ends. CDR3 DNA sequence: TGTGCCAGCAGCTTGGGGGCAGTTAGCACAGATACGCAGTATTTT. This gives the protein CASSLGAVSTDTQYF.

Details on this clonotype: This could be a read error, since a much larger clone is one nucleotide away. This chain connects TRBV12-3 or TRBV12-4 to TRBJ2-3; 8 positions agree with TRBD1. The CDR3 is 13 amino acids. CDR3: CASSGQGTDTHYF. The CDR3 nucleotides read TGTGCCAGCAGTGGACAGGGCACAGATACGCACTATTTT.

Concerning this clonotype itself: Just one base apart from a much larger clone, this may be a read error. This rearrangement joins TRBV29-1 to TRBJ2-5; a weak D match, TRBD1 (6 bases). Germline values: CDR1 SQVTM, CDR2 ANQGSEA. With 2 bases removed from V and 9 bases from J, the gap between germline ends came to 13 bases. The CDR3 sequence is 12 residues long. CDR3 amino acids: CSVEIQGGAQYF. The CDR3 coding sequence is TGCAGCGTTGAAATACAGGGTGGGGCCCAGTACTTC.

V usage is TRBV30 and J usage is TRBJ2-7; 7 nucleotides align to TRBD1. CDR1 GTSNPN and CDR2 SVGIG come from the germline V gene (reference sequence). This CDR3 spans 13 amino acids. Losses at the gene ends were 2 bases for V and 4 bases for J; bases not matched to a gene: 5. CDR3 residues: CAWSKGQLYEQYF. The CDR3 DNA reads TGTGCCTGGAGTAAGGGACAGTTATACGAGCAGTACTTC.

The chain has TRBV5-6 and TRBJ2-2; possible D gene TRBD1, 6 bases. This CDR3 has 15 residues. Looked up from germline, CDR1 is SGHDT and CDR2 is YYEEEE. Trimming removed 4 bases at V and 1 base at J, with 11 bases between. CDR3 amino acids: CASSLRQVNTGELFF. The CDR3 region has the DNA TGTGCCAGCAGCCTGCGACAGGTGAACACCGGGGAGCTGTTTTTT. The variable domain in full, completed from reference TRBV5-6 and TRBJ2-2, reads DAGVTQSPTHLIKTRGQQVTLRCSPKSGHDTVSWYQQALGQGPQFIFQYYEEEERQRGNFPDRFSGHQFPNYSSELNVNALLLGDSALYLCASSLRQVNTGELFFGEGSRLTVL.

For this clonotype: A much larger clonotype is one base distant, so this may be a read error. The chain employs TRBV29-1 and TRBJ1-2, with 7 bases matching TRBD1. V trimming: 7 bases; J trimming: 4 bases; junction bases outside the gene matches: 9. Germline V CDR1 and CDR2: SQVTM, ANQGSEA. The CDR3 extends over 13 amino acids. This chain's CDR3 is CSAGQDLVYGYTF. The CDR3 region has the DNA TGCAGCGCTGGACAGGATCTGGTCTATGGCTACACCTTC.

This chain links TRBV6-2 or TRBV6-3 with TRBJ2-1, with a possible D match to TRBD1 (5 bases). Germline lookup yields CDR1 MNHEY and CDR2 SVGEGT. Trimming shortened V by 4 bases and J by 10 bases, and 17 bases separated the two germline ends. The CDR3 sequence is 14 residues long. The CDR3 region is CASSLRQLIKEQFF. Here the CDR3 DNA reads TGTGCCAGCAGTTTACGACAGTTAATCAAAGAGCAGTTCTTC.

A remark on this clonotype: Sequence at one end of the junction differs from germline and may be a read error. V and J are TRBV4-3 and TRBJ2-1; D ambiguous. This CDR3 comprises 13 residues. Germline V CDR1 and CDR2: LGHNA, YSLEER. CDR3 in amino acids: CASNQDAYNDQFF. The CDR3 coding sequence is TGCGCCAGCAACCAAGATGCCTACAATGACCAGTTCTTC.

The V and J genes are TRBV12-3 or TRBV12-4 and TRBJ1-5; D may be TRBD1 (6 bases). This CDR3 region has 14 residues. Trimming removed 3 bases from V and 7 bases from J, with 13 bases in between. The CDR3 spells CASSLRTDQQPQHF. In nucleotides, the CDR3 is TGTGCCAGCAGTTTGAGGACAGATCAACAGCCCCAGCATTTT.

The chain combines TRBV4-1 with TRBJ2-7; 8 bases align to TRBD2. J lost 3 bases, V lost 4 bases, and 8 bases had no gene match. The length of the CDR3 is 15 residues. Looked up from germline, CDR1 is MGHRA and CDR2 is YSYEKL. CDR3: CASSLVASGFYEQYF. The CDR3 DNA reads TGCGCCAGCAGCCTAGTGGCTAGCGGGTTCTACGAGCAGTACTTC.

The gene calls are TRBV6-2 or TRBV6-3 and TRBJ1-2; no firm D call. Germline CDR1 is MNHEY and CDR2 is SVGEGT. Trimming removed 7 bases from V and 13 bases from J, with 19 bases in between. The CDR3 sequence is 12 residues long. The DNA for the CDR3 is TGTGCCAGCAATTTCCCCACATCAGCGATCACCTTC. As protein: CASNFPTSAITF.

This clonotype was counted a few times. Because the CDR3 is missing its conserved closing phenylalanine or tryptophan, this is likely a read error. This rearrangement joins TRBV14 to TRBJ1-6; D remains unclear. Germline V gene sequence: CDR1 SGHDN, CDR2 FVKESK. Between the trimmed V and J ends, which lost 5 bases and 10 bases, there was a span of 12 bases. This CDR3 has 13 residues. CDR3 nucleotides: TGTGCCAGCAGCTCCCCCCCCGCGTCACCCCTCCACTCT. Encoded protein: CASSSPPASPLHS.

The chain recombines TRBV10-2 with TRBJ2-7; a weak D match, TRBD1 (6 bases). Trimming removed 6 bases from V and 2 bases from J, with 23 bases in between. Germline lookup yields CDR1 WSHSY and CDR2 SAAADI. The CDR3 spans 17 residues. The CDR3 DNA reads TGCGCCAGCAGCAGGGGTTCCCTCGACGCTAGCCCCTACGAGCAGTACTTC. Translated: CASSRGSLDASPYEQYF.

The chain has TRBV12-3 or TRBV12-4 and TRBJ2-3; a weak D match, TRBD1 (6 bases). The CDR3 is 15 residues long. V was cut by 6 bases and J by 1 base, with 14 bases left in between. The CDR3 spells CASSPPRGGTDTQYF. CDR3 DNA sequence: TGTGCCAGCAGCCCCCCCAGGGGAGGCACAGATACGCAGTATTTT.

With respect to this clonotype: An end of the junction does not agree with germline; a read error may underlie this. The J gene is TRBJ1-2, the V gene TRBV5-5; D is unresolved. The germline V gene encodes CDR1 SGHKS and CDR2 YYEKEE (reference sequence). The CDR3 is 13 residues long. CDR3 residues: CASSLGSNYGYTF. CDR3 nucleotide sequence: TGTGCCAGCAGCTTGGGCAGTAACTATGGCTACACTTTC.

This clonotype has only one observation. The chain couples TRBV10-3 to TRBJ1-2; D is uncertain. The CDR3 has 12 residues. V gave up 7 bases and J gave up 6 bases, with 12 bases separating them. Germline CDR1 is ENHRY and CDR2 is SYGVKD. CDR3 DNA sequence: TGTGCCATCATGGGCGAGGGTCATGGCTACACCTTC. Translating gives CAIMGEGHGYTF.

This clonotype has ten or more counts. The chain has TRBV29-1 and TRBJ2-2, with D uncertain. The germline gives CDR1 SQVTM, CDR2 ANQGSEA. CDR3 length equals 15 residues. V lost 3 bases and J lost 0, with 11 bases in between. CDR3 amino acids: CSVDSLETNTGELFF. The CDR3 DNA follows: TGCAGCGTTGATTCGCTGGAAACGAACACCGGGGAGCTGTTTTTT.